This T cell receptor (beta chain) was recovered during a study of cytomegalovirus exposure and HLA in healthy donors. It was with 60 Vbeta and 13 Jbeta primers that the PCR ran. Sequencing was performed with immunoSEQ multiplex PCR; in TCRdb, only in-frame clones are kept and a portion is missing. The sample records roughly 200,000 clones, about 89% being singletons. In nominal health when sampled, donors likely had unrecorded immune exposures nonetheless. CDR3 size: 14 residues. V was trimmed by 0 bases and J by 7 bases, leaving 9 bases between them. Germline assignment: CDR1 SNHLY and CDR2 FYNNEI. The material sequenced was PBMCs. The receptor comes from a man aged 30 to 45 in good health and CMV-seronegative. V is TRBV2 and J is TRBJ1-4; D is ambiguous. The CDR3 bases are TGTGCCAGCAGTGAAGCGCTCCGGGGTGAAAAACTGTTTTTT. Residues: CASSEALRGEKLFF.